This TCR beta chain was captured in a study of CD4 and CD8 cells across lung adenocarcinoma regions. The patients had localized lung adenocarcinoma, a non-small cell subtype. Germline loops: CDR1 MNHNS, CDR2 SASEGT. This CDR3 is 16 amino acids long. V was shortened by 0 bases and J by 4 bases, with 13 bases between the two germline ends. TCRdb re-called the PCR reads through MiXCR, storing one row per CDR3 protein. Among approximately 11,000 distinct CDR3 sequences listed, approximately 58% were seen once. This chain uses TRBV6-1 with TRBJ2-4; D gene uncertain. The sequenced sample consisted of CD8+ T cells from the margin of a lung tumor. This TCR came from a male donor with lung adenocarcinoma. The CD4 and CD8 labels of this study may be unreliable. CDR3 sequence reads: CASSEAGMWAKNIQYF. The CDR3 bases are TGTGCCAGCAGTGAAGCGGGGATGTGGGCTAAAAACATTCAGTACTTC.